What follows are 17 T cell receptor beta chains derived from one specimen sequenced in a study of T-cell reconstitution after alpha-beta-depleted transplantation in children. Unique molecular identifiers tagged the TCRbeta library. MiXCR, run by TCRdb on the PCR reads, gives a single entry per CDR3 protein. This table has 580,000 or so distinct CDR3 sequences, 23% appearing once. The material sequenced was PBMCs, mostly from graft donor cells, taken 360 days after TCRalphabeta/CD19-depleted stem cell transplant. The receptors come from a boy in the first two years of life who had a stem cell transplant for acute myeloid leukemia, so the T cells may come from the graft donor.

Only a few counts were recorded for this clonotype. This CDR3 reads CSVGGLHADTQYF. In DNA form, the CDR3 reads TGCAGCGTTGGAGGGCTGCACGCAGATACGCAGTATTTT. The chain joins TRBV29-1 to TRBJ2-3; maybe TRBD2 (5 bases). Trimming pared 4 bases from V and 4 bases from J, leaving 12 bases between. There are 13 residues in the CDR3. Germline-derived CDR1 and CDR2 are SQVTM and ANQGSEA.

CDR3 DNA: TGTGCCACCAGCAGAATGACAGTTCTAGCCAAAAACATTCAGTACTTC. This gives the protein CATSRMTVLAKNIQYF. The V gene is TRBV15, the J gene TRBJ2-4, with D possibly TRBD1 on 5 matching bases. V was pared by 2 bases and J by 0 bases, with 11 bases between. There are 16 residues in the CDR3. Germline assignment: CDR1 LNHNV and CDR2 YYDKDF (reference sequence). Drawing the rest from reference TRBV15 and TRBJ2-4, the complete variable domain is DAMVIQNPRYQVTQFGKPVTLSCSQTLNHNVMYWYQQKSSQAPKLLFHYYDKDFNNEADTPDNFQSRRPNTSFCFLDIRSPGLGDTAMYLCATSRMTVLAKNIQYFGAGTRLSVL.

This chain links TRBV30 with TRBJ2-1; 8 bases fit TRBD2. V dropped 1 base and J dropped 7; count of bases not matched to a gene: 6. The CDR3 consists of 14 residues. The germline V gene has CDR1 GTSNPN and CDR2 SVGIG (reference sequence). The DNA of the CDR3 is TGTGCCTGGAGTGCGACGGGAGGGGTTAATGAGCAGTTCTTC. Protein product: CAWSATGGVNEQFF.

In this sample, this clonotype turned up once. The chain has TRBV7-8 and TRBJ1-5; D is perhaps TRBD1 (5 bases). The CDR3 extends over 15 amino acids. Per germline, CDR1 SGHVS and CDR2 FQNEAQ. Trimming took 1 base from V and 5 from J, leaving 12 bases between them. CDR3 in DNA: TGTGCCAGCAGCTTAGTAGGGGTTGGGTATCAGCCCCAGCATTTT. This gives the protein CASSLVGVGYQPQHF.

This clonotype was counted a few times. The CDR3 bases are TGTGCCAGCAGCGGAAGACAGGCTGAAGCTTTCTTT. Its translation is CASSGRQAEAFF. V usage is TRBV9 and J usage is TRBJ1-1; maybe TRBD1 (6 bases). V was cut by 3 bases and J by 6 bases, with 9 bases left in between. The CDR3 has 12 amino acids. Germline V gene sequence: CDR1 SGDLS, CDR2 YYNGEE.

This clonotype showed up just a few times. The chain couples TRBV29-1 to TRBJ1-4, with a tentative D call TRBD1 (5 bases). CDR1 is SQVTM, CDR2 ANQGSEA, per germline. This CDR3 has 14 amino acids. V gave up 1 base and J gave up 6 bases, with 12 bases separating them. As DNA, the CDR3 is TGCAGCGTTGAAGGTCGCCAGGGTGATGAAAAACTGTTTTTT. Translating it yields CSVEGRQGDEKLFF.

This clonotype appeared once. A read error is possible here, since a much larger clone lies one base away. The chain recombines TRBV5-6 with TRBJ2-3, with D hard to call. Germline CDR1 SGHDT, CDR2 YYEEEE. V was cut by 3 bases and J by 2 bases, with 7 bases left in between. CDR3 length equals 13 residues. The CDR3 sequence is CASSSESTDTQYF. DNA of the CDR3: TGTGCCAGCAGCTCGGAATCCACAGATACGCAGTATTTT.

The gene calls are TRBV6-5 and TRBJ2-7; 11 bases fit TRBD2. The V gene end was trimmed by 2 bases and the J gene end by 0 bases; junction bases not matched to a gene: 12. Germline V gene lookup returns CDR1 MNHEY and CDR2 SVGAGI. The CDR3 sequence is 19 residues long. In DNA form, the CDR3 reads TGTGCCAGCAGTTACAATCGGCTAGCGGGGGGCATTAGCTCCTACGAGCAGTACTTC. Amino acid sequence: CASSYNRLAGGISSYEQYF.

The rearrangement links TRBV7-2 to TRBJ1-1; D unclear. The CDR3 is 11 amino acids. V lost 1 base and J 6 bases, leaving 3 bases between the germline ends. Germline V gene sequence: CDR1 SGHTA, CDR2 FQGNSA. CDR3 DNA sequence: TGTGCCAGCAGCTTAGTTGCTGAAGCTTTCTTT. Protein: CASSLVAEAFF.

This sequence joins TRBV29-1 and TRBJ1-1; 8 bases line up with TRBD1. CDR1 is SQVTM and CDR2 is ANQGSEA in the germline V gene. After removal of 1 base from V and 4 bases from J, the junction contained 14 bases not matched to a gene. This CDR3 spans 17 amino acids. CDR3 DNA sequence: TGCAGCGTTGAAGCGGAGGGCTCAGGGGGCTGGGTCACTGAAGCTTTCTTT. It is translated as CSVEAEGSGGWVTEAFF. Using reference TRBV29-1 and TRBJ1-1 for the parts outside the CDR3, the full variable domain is SAVISQKPSRDICQRGTSLTIQCQVDSQVTMMFWYRQQPGQSLTLIATANQGSEATYESGFVIDKFPISRPNLTFSTLTVSNMSPEDSSIYLCSVEAEGSGGWVTEAFFGQGTRLTVV.

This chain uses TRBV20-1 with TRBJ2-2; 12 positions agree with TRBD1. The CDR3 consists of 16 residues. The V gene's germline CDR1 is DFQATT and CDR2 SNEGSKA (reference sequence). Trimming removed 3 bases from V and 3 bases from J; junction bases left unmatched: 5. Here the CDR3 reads CSASRGQGAHTGELFF. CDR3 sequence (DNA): TGCAGTGCTAGCAGGGGACAGGGGGCACACACCGGGGAGCTGTTTTTT.

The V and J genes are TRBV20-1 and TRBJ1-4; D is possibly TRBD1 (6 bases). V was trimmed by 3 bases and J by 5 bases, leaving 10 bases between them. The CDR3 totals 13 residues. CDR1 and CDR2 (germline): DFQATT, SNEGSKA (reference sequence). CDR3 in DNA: TGCAGTGCTAGTCGGACAGCGAATGAAAAACTGTTTTTT. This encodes CSASRTANEKLFF.

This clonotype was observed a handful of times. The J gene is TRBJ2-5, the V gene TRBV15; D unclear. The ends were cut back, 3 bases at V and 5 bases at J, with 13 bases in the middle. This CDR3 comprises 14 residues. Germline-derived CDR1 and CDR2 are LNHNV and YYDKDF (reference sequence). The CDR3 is CATSSDLFSETQYF. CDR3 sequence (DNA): TGTGCCACCAGCAGTGACCTATTCAGCGAGACCCAGTACTTC. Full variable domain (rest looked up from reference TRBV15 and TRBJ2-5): DAMVIQNPRYQVTQFGKPVTLSCSQTLNHNVMYWYQQKSSQAPKLLFHYYDKDFNNEADTPDNFQSRRPNTSFCFLDIRSPGLGDTAMYLCATSSDLFSETQYFGPGTRLLVL.

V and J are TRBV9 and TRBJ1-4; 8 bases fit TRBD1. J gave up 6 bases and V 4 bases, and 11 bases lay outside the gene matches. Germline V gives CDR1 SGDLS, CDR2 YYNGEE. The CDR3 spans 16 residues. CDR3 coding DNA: TGTGCCAGCAGCCCAGAGGACAGGGTTCGAGATGAAAAACTGTTTTTT. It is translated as CASSPEDRVRDEKLFF.

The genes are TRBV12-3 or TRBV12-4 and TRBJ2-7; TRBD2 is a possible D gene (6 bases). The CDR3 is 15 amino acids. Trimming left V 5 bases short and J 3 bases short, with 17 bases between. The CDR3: CASSPRGGLFYEQYF. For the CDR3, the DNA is TGTGCCAGCAGTCCGCGGGGCGGGCTATTCTACGAGCAGTACTTC.

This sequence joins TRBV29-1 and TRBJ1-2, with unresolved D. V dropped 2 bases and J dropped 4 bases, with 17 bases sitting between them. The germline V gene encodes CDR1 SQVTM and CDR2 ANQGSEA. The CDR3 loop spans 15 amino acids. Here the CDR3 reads CSVEIYDNAGYGYTF. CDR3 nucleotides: TGCAGCGTTGAAATTTACGACAACGCCGGCTATGGCTACACCTTC.

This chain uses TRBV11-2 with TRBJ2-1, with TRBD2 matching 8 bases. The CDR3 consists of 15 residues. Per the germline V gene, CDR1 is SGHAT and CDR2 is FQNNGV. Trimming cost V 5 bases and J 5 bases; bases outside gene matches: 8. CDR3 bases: TGTGCCAGCAGCCGGCCCTCAGCGGGGGACAATGAGCAGTTCTTC. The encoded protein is CASSRPSAGDNEQFF.